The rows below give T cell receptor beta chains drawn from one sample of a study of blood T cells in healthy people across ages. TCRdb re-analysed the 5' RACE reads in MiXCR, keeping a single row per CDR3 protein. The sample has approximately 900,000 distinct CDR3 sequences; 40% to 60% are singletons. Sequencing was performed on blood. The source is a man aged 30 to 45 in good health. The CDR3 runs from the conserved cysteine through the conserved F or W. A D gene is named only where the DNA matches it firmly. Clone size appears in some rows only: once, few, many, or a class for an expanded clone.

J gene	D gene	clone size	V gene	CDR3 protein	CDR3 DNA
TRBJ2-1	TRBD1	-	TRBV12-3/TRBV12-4	CASSHGTGRNNEQFF	TGTGCCAGCAGTCACGGGACAGGACGAAACAATGAGCAGTTCTTC
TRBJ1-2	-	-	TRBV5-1	CASSLGRVRGYTF	TGCGCCAGCAGCTTGGGCAGGGTTAGAGGCTACACCTTC
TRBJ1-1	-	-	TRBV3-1	CASSQESLRGCTEAFF	TGTGCCAGCAGCCAAGAGTCCCTCCGGGGGTGCACTGAAGCTTTCTTT
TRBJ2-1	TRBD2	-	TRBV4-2	CASSVLAGNYNEQFF	TGTGCCAGCAGCGTACTAGCGGGGAACTACAATGAGCAGTTCTTC
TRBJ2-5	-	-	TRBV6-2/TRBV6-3	CASSDEIGETQYF	TGTGCCAGCAGTGACGAGATCGGGGAGACCCAGTACTTC
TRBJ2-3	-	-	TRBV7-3	CASSLMREDTQYF	TGTGCCAGCAGCTTAATGAGGGAAGATACGCAGTATTTT
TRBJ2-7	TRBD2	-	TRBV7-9	CASSLVGLAGNEQYF	TGTGCCAGCAGCTTAGTTGGTCTAGCGGGCAATGAGCAGTACTTC
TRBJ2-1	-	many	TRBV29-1	CSVADTSEQFF	TGCAGCGTTGCGGACACCTCCGAGCAGTTCTTC
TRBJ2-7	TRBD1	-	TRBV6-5	CASRDRGGTYEQYF	TGTGCCAGCAGGGACAGGGGAGGCACCTACGAGCAGTACTTC
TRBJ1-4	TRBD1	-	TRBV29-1	CSVGDSFNEKLFF	TGCAGCGTTGGGGACAGCTTTAATGAAAAACTGTTTTTT
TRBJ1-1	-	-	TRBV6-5	CASSDRHSMNTEAFF	TGTGCCAGCAGTGATCGACACAGCATGAACACTGAAGCTTTCTTT
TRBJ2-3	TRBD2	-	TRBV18	CASSPLPIAGRTDTQYF	TGTGCCAGCTCACCACTCCCGATAGCGGGCCGAACAGATACGCAGTATTTT
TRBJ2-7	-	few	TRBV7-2	CASSYNSNYEQYF	TGTGCCAGCAGCTATAATTCTAACTACGAGCAGTACTTC
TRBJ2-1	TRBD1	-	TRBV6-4	CASSKRQGYNEQFF	TGTGCCAGCAGTAAGAGACAGGGATATAATGAGCAGTTCTTC
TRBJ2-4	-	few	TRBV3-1	CASSLGGKNIQYF	TGTGCCAGCAGTCTAGGGGGGAAAAACATTCAGTACTTC
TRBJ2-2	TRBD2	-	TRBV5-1	CASSLNSGGPATGELFF	TGCGCCAGCAGCCTAAATAGCGGGGGGCCCGCGACCGGGGAGCTGTTTTTT
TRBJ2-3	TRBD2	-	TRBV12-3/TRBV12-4	CAGSSRVTSGGTGTDTQYF	TGTGCCGGCAGTTCCAGGGTGACTAGCGGGGGGACCGGCACAGATACGCAGTATTTT
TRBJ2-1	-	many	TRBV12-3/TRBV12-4	CASNGPEQFF	TGTGCCAGCAATGGACCAGAGCAGTTCTTC
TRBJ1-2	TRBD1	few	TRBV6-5	CASSPDRGDGYTF	TGTGCCAGCAGCCCGGACAGGGGCGACGGCTACACCTTC
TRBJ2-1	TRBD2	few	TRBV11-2	CASLGTSGSYEQFF	TGTGCCAGCTTGGGGACTAGCGGATCCTATGAGCAGTTCTTC
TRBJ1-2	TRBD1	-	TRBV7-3	CASSSTGTAYGYTF	TGTGCCAGCAGCTCGACTGGGACAGCTTATGGCTACACCTTC
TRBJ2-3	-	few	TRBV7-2	CASSRTGRRDTQYF	TGTGCCAGCAGTCGCACCGGGCGCCGAGATACGCAGTATTTT
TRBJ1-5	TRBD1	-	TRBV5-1	CASSYRGGTNQPQHF	TGCGCCAGCAGCTACAGGGGAGGGACAAATCAGCCCCAGCATTTT
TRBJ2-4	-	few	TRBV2	CASSDGVINIQYF	TGTGCCAGCAGTGACGGTGTAATCAACATTCAGTACTTC
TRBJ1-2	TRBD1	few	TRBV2	CASSLTGQGLGYTF	TGTGCCAGCAGTCTTACGGGACAGGGCTTAGGCTACACCTTC
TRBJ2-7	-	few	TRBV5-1	CASSGEIGIYEQYF	TGCGCCAGCAGCGGCGAGATCGGGATTTACGAGCAGTACTTC
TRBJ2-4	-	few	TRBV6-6	CASSPGHKNIQYF	TGTGCCAGCAGCCCGGGACACAAAAACATTCAGTACTTC
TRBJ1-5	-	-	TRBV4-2	CASSQVGQALQPQHF	TGTGCCAGCAGCCAAGTAGGTCAGGCTCTTCAGCCCCAGCATTTT
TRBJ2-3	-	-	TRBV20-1	CSAPQSTDTQYF	TGCAGTGCCCCTCAATCCACAGATACGCAGTATTTT
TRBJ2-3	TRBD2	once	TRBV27	CASSTIAGGDPGTDTQYF	TGTGCCAGCAGTACCATAGCGGGGGGGGATCCGGGGACAGATACGCAGTATTTT
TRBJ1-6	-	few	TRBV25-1	CASSESEAWRSPLHF	TGTGCCAGCAGTGAATCTGAGGCTTGGAGATCACCCCTCCACTTT
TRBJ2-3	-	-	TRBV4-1	CASRMTEIRTDTQYF	TGCGCCAGCAGAATGACAGAGATTCGCACAGATACGCAGTATTTT
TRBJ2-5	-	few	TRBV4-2	CASSQGVGGVYQETQYF	TGTGCCAGCAGCCAAGGGGTAGGGGGGGTATACCAAGAGACCCAGTACTTC
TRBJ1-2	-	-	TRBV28	CASSSTYGYTF	TGTGCCAGCAGCTCTACATATGGCTACACCTTC
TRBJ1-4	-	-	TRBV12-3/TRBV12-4	CASSPREGLNEKLFF	TGTGCCAGCAGTCCGCGTGAGGGGTTGAATGAAAAACTGTTTTTT
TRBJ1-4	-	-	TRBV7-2	CASSFWPGDKLFF	TGTGCCAGCAGCTTTTGGCCTGGCGACAAACTGTTTTTT
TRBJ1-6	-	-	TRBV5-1	CASSLAMSSYNSPLHF	TGCGCCAGCAGCTTAGCGATGAGCTCCTATAATTCACCCCTCCACTTT
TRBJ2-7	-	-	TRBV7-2	CASSLSPDRYEQYF	TGTGCCAGCAGCTTATCCCCCGACAGGTACGAGCAGTACTTC
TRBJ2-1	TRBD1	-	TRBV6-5	CASGKPGQGMNEQFF	TGTGCCAGCGGAAAACCGGGACAGGGGATGAATGAGCAGTTCTTC
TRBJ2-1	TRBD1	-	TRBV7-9	CASSPPRIGPGQGPSNEQFF	TGTGCCAGCAGCCCTCCCCGTATAGGTCCGGGACAGGGGCCCTCCAATGAGCAGTTCTTC
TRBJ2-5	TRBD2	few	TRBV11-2	CASSLGTSETQYF	TGTGCCAGCAGCCTCGGGACTAGTGAGACCCAGTACTTC
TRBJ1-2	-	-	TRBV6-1	CASSEGRGGPYGYTF	TGTGCCAGCAGTGAAGGGAGGGGGGGGCCATATGGCTACACCTTC
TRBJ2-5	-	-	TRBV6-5	CASSYSMTPQETQYF	TGTGCCAGCAGTTACTCGATGACACCCCAAGAGACCCAGTACTTC